Below, 12 T cell receptor beta chains from the same sample are listed, as sequenced in a study of shared clonotypes between healthy human individuals. TCRdb keeps only in-frame clones here, not all; method: immunoSEQ multiplex PCR. In the table there are roughly 2.2 million clones, 80% to 95% of which are singletons. The sample taken for sequencing was naive CD4+ T cells from PBMCs. As for subset: CD45RA+ positively selected. The source of these receptors is a man aged 18-30 years in good health. Some clones in this sample may be carry-over from other donors' samples.

This clone was counted a single time. The chain has TRBV2 and TRBJ2-7; 7 nucleotides match TRBD1. This CDR3 comprises 16 residues. The trim removed 5 bases at V and 4 bases at J, leaving 14 bases unmatched. Germline-derived CDR1 and CDR2 are SNHLY and FYNNEI. CDR3 residues: CASSWGWDSDLYEQYF. CDR3 nucleotide sequence: TGTGCCAGCAGTTGGGGTTGGGACAGCGACCTTTACGAGCAGTACTTC.

In this sample, this clone turned up once. V gene TRBV5-1 combines with J gene TRBJ2-3, with TRBD1 identical over 9 bases. CDR3 size: 16 residues. Per germline, CDR1 SGHRS and CDR2 YFSETQ. Unmatched junction bases numbered 7, after V lost 3 bases and J lost 2 bases. CDR3 protein: CASSSGTGHVTDTQYF. In DNA, the CDR3 is TGCGCCAGCAGCTCCGGGACAGGGCACGTCACAGATACGCAGTATTTT.

The chain couples TRBV6-6 to TRBJ2-7, with D maybe TRBD2 (6 bases). V lost 0 bases and J 4 bases, leaving 10 bases between the germline ends. This CDR3 is 14 amino acids long. Looked up from germline, CDR1 is MNHNY and CDR2 is SVGAGI (reference sequence). The CDR3 DNA sequence: TGTGCCAGCAGTTACTCGCAGCGGGCGTACGAGCAGTACTTC. Its protein is CASSYSQRAYEQYF.

This clone was observed a single time. V is TRBV21-1 and J is TRBJ2-1; TRBD1 is taken as the D call from the table, unchecked against the DNA. TRBV21-1 corresponds to a pseudogene. The CDR3 totals 15 residues. CDR3 region: CASSKTGSSYNEQFF. Written as DNA, the CDR3 is TGTGCCAGCAGCAAGACAGGGAGCTCCTACAATGAGCAGTTCTTC.

This rearrangement joins TRBV28 to TRBJ2-1; D gene uncertain. CDR3 length: 13 amino acids. CDR1 and CDR2 from the germline V gene are MDHEN and SYDVKM. The V and J ends lost 0 bases and 6 bases respectively, with 6 bases between them. CDR3 residues: CASSLWGGNEQFF. The CDR3 DNA sequence: TGTGCCAGCAGTTTATGGGGCGGCAATGAGCAGTTCTTC.

CDR3 coding DNA: TGTGCCAGCGGCTTGACAGGGGGGGACTATGGCTACACCTTC. This encodes CASGLTGGDYGYTF. The rearrangement joins TRBV28 to TRBJ1-2; TRBD1 aligns across 9 bases. The CDR3 consists of 14 residues. V shed 8 bases and J 3 bases; nucleotides not matched to a gene: 7. The germline V gene encodes CDR1 MDHEN and CDR2 SYDVKM.

This chain joins TRBV6-6 and TRBJ2-5; tentative D call: TRBD2 (6 bases). Trimming cost V 8 bases and J 1 base, with 11 bases left between them. The CDR3 extends over 13 amino acids. Germline V gene lookup returns CDR1 MNHNY and CDR2 SVGAGI (reference sequence). The CDR3 here is CASLSGIQETQYF. The CDR3 nucleotides read TGTGCCAGCCTTAGCGGCATCCAAGAGACCCAGTACTTC.

The V call is TRBV14, the J call TRBJ2-3; 9 bases map to TRBD2. The CDR3 runs to 17 residues. V lost 0 bases to trimming and J lost 2 bases; unmatched junction nucleotides: 6. CDR1 and CDR2 from the germline V gene are SGHDN and FVKESK. CDR3 region: CASSQDRLAEITDTQYF. The CDR3 nucleotides read TGTGCCAGCAGCCAAGATAGACTAGCGGAAATCACAGATACGCAGTATTTT. Together with reference TRBV14 and TRBJ2-3, the CDR3 gives the full variable domain: EAGVTQFPSHSVIEKGQTVTLRCDPISGHDNLYWYRRVMGKEIKFLLHFVKESKQDESGMPNNRFLAERTGGTYSTLKVQPAELEDSGVYFCASSQDRLAEITDTQYFGPGTRLTVL.

The rearrangement links TRBV10-3 to TRBJ1-2; TRBD1 matches at 7 bases. The CDR3 consists of 19 residues. Germline assignment: CDR1 ENHRY and CDR2 SYGVKD. V lost 0 bases, J lost 2 bases, and 15 bases stayed unmatched. CDR3: CAISESIPPRDSLNYGYTF. The CDR3 region has the DNA TGTGCCATCAGTGAGTCGATACCGCCCCGGGACAGCTTAAACTATGGCTACACCTTC.

This rearrangement joins TRBV11-3 to TRBJ2-1, with TRBD1 matching 7 bases. CDR1 and CDR2 from the germline V gene are SGHNT and YENEEA. Trimming took 1 base from V and 4 from J; bases not matched to a gene: 7. There are 16 residues in the CDR3. The CDR3 sequence: CASSLGAGTEYNEQFF. CDR3 nucleotide sequence: TGTGCCAGCAGCTTAGGAGCCGGGACAGAATACAATGAGCAGTTCTTC.

The rearrangement uses TRBV5-1 and TRBJ2-7; the D gene is possibly TRBD2 (7 bases). The CDR3 extends over 14 amino acids. The V end lost 4 bases, the J end lost 5 bases, and 16 bases lay between the germline ends. The germline V gene encodes CDR1 SGHRS and CDR2 YFSETQ. The CDR3 here is CASSPEGGEDEQYF. For the CDR3, the DNA is TGCGCCAGCAGCCCTGAAGGGGGGGAAGACGAGCAGTACTTC.

The chain recombines TRBV6-6 with TRBJ2-1; D unclear. This CDR3 contains 11 residues. Trimming cost V 6 bases and J 9 bases, with 9 bases left between them. Germline CDR1 MNHNY, CDR2 SVGAGI (reference sequence). The CDR3 region is CASSRTGEQFF. Written as DNA, the CDR3 is TGTGCCAGCAGCCGGACCGGTGAGCAGTTCTTC.